This entry features one T cell receptor (beta chain) sequence. Antigen unknown. Repertoires were generated with immunoSEQ multiplex PCR, while TCRdb's copy carries only in-frame clones and drops some. The sample includes more than 85,000 clones, 90% to 95% of them seen just once. This CDR3 region has 15 residues. CDR1 LNHDA and CDR2 SQIVND come from the germline V gene (reference sequence). The V end lost 3 bases, the J end lost 6 bases, and 18 bases lay between the germline ends. The sample belongs to a study of T cells in pancreatic ductal adenocarcinoma. Overall study findings and caveats: Comparisons of tumor and blood clonality may show falsely lower tumor diversity. Unique clonotypes were around 8-fold more numerous in blood than in tumor. This surgical cohort overrepresents the minority presenting with early-stage disease. Blood clonality (approximately 0.07) did not differ significantly from tumor (roughly 0.1).

No neoadjuvant therapy was given to the selected pancreatic ductal adenocarcinoma patients before their surgery. The chain links TRBV19 to TRBJ2-7; possible D gene TRBD2, 5 bases. The receptor's source is a human donor with pancreatic ductal adenocarcinoma. Material for sequencing was PBMCs. CDR3 loop: CASSIRTGRRGEQYF. As DNA, the CDR3 is TGTGCCAGTAGTATTAGGACGGGAAGGCGAGGCGAGCAGTACTTC. Full variable domain (rest looked up from reference TRBV19 and TRBJ2-7): DGGITQSPKYLFRKEGQNVTLSCEQNLNHDAMYWYRQDPGQGLRLIYYSQIVNDFQKGDIAEGYSVSREKKESFPLTVTSAQKNPTAFYLCASSIRTGRRGEQYFGPGTRLTVT.